Sequencing of this TCR beta chain was carried out in a study of blood T cell repertoires in COVID-19. Background on the study: The analysed material was cDNA or gDNA that came from T cells, B-cell-depleted T cells, or PBMCs.

Unmatched junction bases numbered 15, after V lost 5 bases and J lost 5 bases. This CDR3 is built from 17 residues. Germline values: CDR1 SNHLY, CDR2 FYNNEI. The protocol was immunoSEQ multiplex PCR, while the TCRdb copy is restricted to in-frame clones and leaves out a portion. In the table there are 250,000 to 300,000 clones, about nine tenths of which are singletons. Enrolled during active infection, Seattle patients were then followed longitudinally. The TCR comes from a woman in her forties or fifties with COVID-19, enrolled during active disease. Sequencing was done on a sample of peripheral blood. The genes are TRBV2 and TRBJ2-3, with TRBD2 matching 8 bases. The CDR3: CASSFRGALAALDTQYF. The CDR3 DNA reads TGTGCCAGCAGTTTTCGGGGGGCACTAGCGGCTTTAGATACGCAGTATTTT. Full variable domain (outside the CDR3, taken from reference TRBV2 and TRBJ2-3): EPEVTQTPSHQVTQMGQEVILRCVPISNHLYFYWYRQILGQKVEFLVSFYNNEISEKSEIFDDQFSVERPDGSNFTLKIRSTKLEDSAMYFCASSFRGALAALDTQYFGPGTRLTVL.